The sequence of this T cell receptor (beta chain) was determined in a study of cytomegalovirus exposure and HLA in healthy donors. Study-wide results and limits: The classifier, whose performance was assessed in both the original and validation cohorts, reportedly diagnosed cytomegalovirus status with high specificity and sensitivity.

Primers included in the PCR were 60 Vbeta and 13 Jbeta primers. Original processing notes: There were tens of millions of unique TCR beta chains by a later count, and approximately 10 million of them were shared. The table came from immunoSEQ multiplex PCR; TCRdb's copy has only in-frame clones and leaves some out. V and J calls and clone size are as listed in that table; D and trimming were resolved from the DNA. The table lists approximately 74,000 clones, about 71% of them singletons. Each of the donors was a healthy bone marrow donor. Of note for this clone: Its antigen is undetermined.

The V gene's germline CDR1 is SEHNR and CDR2 FQNEAQ (reference sequence). The trim removed 3 bases at V and 0 bases at J, leaving 7 bases unmatched. The CDR3 extends over 17 amino acids. V usage is TRBV7-9 and J usage is TRBJ2-1; TRBD2 matches at 8 bases. The source of this sequence is a man between 60 and 75 years old in good health and CMV-seropositive. Specimen: PBMCs. For the CDR3, the DNA is TGTGCCAGCAGCTTTTCGGGAGGGCCCATCTCCTACAATGAGCAGTTCTTC. It translates to CASSFSGGPISYNEQFF.